The clone carrying this T cell receptor (beta chain) was recorded only once. The antigen remains unidentified. CDR1 is DFQATT and CDR2 is SNEGSKA in the germline V gene (reference sequence). This CDR3 spans 14 amino acids. The J segment lost 6 bases and the V segment lost 3 bases, leaving 5 bases of the junction unmatched. This sample was taken from a study of yellow fever vaccine responses in identical twins. TCRdb itself ran the RT-PCR reads through MiXCR, one entry per CDR3 protein. The table lists around 1,200 distinct CDR3 sequences, nearly 90% of them singletons, with around 9.5% in the top ten. Points from the study as a whole: Reportedly, twins' vaccine T cell responses looked partly convergent and partly personalized.

This TCR derives from a female donor who received the yellow fever vaccine. Source: T cells from blood (PBMCs), unsorted or a sorted subset (not recorded which), taken before or after yellow fever vaccination (not recorded which). The chain has TRBV20-1 and TRBJ1-6, with 7 bases lining up with TRBD1. CDR3 in DNA: TGCAGTGCTAGTACCCACAGGGGTAATTCACCCCTCCACTTT. Translation: CSASTHRGNSPLHF.